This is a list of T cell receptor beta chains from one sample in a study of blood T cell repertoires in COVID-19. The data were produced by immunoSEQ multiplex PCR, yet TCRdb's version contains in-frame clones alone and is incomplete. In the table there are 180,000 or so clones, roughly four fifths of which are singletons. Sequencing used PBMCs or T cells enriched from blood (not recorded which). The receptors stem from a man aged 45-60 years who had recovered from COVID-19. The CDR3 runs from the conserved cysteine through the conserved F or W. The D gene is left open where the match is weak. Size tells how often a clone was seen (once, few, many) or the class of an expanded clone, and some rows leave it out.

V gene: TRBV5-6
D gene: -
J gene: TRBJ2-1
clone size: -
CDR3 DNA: TGTGCCAGCAGCTTGCCTCCCCCGCAAAGGGGAAACAATGAGCAGTTCTTC
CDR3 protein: CASSLPPPQRGNNEQFF

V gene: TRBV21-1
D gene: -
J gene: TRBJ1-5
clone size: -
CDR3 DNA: TGTGCCAGCAGGGCAGGGAAATATAGCAATCAGCCCCAGCATTTT
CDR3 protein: CASRAGKYSNQPQHF

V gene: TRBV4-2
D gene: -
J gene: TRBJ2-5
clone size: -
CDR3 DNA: TGTGCCAGCAGCCAAGATGGGGGCGCAGAGACCCAGTACTTC
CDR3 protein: CASSQDGGAETQYF

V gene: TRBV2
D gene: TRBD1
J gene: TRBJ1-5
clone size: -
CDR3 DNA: TGTGCCAGCAGTGCAACGCAGGGGGCTATATGGCCCCAGCATTTT
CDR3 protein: CASSATQGAIWPQHF

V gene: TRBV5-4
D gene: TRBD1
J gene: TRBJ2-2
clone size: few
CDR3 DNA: TGTGCCAGCAGCGTGTACAGGGGGCAAGGCACCGGGGAGCTGTTTTTT
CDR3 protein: CASSVYRGQGTGELFF

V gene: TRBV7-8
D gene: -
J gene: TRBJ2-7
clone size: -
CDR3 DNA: TGTGCCAGCACCCTCTTGGGGGCCCACGAGCAGTACTTC
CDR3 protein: CASTLLGAHEQYF

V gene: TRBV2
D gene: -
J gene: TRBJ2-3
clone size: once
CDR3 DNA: TGTGCCAGCAGTGAATCCATGGAAGAGCGGTATAGCACAGATACGCAGTATTTT
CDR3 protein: CASSESMEERYSTDTQYF

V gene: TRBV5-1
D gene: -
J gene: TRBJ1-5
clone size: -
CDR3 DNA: TGCGCCAGCAGCCTGTCGGGGAATAGCAATCAGCCCCAGCATTTT
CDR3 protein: CASSLSGNSNQPQHF

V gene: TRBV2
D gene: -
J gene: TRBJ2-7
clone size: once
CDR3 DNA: TGTGCCAGCAGCCTTGTAACCTACGAGCAGTACTTC
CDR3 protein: CASSLVTYEQYF

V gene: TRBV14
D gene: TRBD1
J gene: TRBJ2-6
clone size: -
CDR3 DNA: TGTGCCAGCAGCCGCACCGGGACAGGGGTGAAAGGGGCCAACGTCCTGACTTTC
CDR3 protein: CASSRTGTGVKGANVLTF

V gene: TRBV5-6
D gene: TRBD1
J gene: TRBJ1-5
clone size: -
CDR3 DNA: TGTGCCAGCAGCTTTCGACAGGGGAGTCAGCCCCAGCATTTT
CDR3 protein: CASSFRQGSQPQHF

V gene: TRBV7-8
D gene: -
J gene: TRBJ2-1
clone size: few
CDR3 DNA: TGTGCCAGCAGCATTTCCGTAGGGGGAGTGGGGAATGAGCAGTTCTTC
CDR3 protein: CASSISVGGVGNEQFF

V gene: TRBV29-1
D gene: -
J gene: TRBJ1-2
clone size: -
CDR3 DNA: TGCAGCGCAAAAGGAGGGAAGATGAATGGCTACACCTTC
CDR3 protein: CSAKGGKMNGYTF